This T cell receptor (beta chain) was documented in a study of shared clonotypes between healthy human individuals. Turning to this clone: Its antigen is not known.

The CDR3 is 14 residues long. With 1 base removed from V and 7 bases from J, the gap between germline ends came to 13 bases. CDR1 and CDR2 (germline): SNHLY, FYNNEI. Using immunoSEQ multiplex PCR, the repertoire was profiled, and TCRdb retains in-frame clones only, with some absent. The repertoire holds around 980,000 clones, with approximately 80% as singletons. Study outcomes and limitations: Naive subsets usually exceeded memory subsets in estimated richness.

The chain couples TRBV2 to TRBJ1-2, with D unclear. The receptor comes from a man aged 18 to 30 in good health. Some clones in this sample may be carry-over from other donors' samples. Sample: memory CD4+ T cells from PBMCs. Stated subset: CD45RA-negative fraction. CDR3 sequence reads: CASSEGRAQGGYTF. CDR3 in DNA: TGTGCCAGCAGTGAAGGAAGGGCGCAAGGTGGCTACACCTTC.